The clone carrying this T cell receptor (beta chain) occurred once. Antigen specificity is unknown. These data come from a study of cytomegalovirus exposure and HLA in healthy donors. Notes on the study in general: Later analysis found that TCR beta chains associated with HLA were more clonally expanded than other, equally common chains. Per published reports, the classifier diagnosed cytomegalovirus status with high specificity and sensitivity.

Researchers ran the PCR with 60 Vbeta and 13 Jbeta primers. Only in-frame clones appear in the TCRdb table, and some are missing; sequencing was by immunoSEQ multiplex PCR. In the table there are over 85,000 clones, 55% to 80% of which are singletons. The CDR3 has 16 residues. The germline V gene encodes CDR1 MNHNS and CDR2 SASEGT. The V and J ends lost 4 bases and 2 bases, in that order; junction bases with no gene match: 7. The sequencing sample was made of PBMCs. The sequence was obtained from a female donor in good health and CMV-seronegative. The rearrangement joins TRBV6-1 to TRBJ2-3, with 9 bases lining up with TRBD2. CDR3 sequence (DNA): TGTGCCAGCAGTGTGAGCGGGAGGTCTTTCACAGATACGCAGTATTTT. Residues: CASSVSGRSFTDTQYF.